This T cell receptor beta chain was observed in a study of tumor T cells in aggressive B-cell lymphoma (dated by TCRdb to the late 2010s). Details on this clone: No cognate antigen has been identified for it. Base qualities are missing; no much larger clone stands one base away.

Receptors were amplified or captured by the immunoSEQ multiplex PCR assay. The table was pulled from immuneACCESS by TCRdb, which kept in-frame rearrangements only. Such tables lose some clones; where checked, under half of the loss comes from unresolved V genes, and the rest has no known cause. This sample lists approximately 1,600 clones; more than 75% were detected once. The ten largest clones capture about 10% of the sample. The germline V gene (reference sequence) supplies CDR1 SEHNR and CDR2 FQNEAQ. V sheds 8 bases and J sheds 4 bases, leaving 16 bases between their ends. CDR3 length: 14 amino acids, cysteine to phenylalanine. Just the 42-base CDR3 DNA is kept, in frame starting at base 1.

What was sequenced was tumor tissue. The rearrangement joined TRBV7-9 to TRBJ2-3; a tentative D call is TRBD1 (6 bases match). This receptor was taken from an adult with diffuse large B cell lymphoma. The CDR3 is CASLSGAPADTQYF. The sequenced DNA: TGTGCCAGCCTCTCAGGGGCCCCCGCAGATACGCAGTATTTT.